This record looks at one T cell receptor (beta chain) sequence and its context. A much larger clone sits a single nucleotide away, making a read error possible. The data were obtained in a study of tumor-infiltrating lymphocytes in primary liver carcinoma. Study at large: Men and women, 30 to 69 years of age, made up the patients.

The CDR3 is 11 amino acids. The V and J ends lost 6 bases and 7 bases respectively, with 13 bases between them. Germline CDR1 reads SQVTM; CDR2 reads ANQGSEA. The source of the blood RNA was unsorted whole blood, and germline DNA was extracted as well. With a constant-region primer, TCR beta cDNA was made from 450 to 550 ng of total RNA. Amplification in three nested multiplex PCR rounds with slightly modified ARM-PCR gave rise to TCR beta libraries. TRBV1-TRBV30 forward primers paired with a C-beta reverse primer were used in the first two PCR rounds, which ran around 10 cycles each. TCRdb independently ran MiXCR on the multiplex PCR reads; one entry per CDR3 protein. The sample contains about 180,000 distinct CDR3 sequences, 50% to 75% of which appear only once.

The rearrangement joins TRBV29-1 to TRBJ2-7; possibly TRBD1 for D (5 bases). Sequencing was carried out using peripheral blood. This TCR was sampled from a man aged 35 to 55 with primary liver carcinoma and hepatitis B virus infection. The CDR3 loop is CSVRQRKEQYF. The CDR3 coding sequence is TGCAGCGTGCGACAGAGGAAGGAGCAGTACTTC.